This T cell receptor (beta chain) was documented in a study of T cell changes during pregnancy in multiple sclerosis. CDR3 length: 19 residues. CDR1 SGHTA and CDR2 FQGNSA come from the germline V gene. The V segment lost 1 base and the J segment 0 bases; nucleotides outside the gene matches: 9. Only in-frame clones appear in the TCRdb table, and some are missing; sequencing was by immunoSEQ multiplex PCR. The data contain about 51,000 clones, roughly 93% of them singletons. V and J are TRBV7-2 and TRBJ2-7; 13 bases match TRBD2. Sequencing used peripheral blood, obtained in the second trimester of pregnancy. The sequence came from a female donor with multiple sclerosis, enrolled in a pregnancy study. Written as DNA, the CDR3 is TGTGCCAGCAGCTTAGAGGGGAGGGGACTAGCGGGAATCTCCTACGAGCAGTACTTC. Amino acids: CASSLEGRGLAGISYEQYF.